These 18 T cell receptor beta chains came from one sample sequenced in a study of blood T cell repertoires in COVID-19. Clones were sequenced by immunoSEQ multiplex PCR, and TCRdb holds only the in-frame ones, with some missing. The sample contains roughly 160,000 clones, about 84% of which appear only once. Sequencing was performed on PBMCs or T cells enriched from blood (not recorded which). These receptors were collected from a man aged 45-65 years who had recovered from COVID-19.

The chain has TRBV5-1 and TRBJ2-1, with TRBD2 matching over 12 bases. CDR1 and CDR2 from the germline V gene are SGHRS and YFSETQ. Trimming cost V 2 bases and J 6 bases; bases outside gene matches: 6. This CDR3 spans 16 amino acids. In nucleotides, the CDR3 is TGCGCCAGCAGCTTAGACCTAGCGGGGGGGCGCAATGAGCAGTTCTTC. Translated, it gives CASSLDLAGGRNEQFF.

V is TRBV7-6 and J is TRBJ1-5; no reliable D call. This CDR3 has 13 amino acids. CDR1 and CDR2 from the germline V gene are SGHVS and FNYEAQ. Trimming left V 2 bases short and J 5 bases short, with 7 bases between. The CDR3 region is CASSLNRDQPQHF. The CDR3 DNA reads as TGTGCCAGCAGCTTAAATCGAGATCAGCCCCAGCATTTT.

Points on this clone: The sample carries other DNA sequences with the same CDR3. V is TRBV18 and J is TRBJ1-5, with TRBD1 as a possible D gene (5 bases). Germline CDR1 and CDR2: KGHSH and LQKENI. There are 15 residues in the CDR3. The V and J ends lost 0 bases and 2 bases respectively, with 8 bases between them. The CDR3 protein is CASSPPGGGNQPQHF. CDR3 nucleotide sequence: TGTGCCAGCTCACCACCGGGAGGGGGCAATCAGCCCCAGCATTTT.

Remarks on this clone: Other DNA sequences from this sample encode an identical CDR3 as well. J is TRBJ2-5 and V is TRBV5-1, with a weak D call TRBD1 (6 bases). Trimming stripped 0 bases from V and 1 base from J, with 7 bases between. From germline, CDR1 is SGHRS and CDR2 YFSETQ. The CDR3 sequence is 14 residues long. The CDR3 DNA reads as TGCGCCAGCAGCTTGGGAGGGGGCCAAGAGACCCAGTACTTC. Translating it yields CASSLGGGQETQYF.

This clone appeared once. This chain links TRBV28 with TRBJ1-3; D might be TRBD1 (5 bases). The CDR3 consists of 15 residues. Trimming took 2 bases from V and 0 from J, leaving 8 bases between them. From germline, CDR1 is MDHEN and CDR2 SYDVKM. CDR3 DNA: TGTGCCAGCAGTTTAACAGGAGCCTCTGGAAACACCATATATTTT. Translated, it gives CASSLTGASGNTIYF.

The DNA for the CDR3 is TGTGCCAGCAGCCCACTAGCGGGGGCCGACCAAGAGACCCAGTACTTC. This encodes CASSPLAGADQETQYF. This chain links TRBV6-6 with TRBJ2-5, with TRBD2 matching over 11 bases. Germline V gene data show CDR1 as MNHNY and CDR2 as SVGAGI (reference sequence). V lost 6 bases, J lost 0 bases, and 6 bases stayed unmatched. This CDR3 is 16 amino acids long.

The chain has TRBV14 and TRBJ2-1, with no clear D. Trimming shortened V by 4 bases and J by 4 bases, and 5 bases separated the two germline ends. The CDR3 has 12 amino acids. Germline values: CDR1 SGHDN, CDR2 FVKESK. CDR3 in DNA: TGTGCCAGCAGCCCCGTATACAATGAGCAGTTCTTC. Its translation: CASSPVYNEQFF.

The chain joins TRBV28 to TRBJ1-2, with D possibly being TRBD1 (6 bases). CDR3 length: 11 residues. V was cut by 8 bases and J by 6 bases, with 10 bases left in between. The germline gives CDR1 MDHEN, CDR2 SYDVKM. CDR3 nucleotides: TGTGCCAGCTGGCAGGGGAATGGCTACACCTTC. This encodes CASWQGNGYTF.

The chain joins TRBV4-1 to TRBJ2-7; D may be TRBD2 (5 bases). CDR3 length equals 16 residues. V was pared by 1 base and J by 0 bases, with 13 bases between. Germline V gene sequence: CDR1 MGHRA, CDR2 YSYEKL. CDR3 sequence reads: CASSQGVALSSYEQYF. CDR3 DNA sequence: TGCGCCAGCAGCCAAGGGGTAGCGCTCAGCTCCTACGAGCAGTACTTC.

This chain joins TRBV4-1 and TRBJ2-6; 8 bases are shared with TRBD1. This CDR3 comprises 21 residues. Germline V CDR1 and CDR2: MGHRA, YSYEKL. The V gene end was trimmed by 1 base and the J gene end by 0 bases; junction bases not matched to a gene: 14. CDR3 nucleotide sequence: TGCGCCAGCAGCCAAGGCCGGGGACAGGTTGGGGCGAGCTCTGGGGCCAACGTCCTGACTTTC. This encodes CASSQGRGQVGASSGANVLTF.

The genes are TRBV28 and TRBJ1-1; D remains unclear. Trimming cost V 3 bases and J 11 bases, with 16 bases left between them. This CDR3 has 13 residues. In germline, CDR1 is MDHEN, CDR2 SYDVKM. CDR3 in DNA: TGTGCCAGCAGTTTGTACGCGGGATCGAGGGCTTTCTTT. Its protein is CASSLYAGSRAFF.

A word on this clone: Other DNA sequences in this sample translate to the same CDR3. CDR3 sequence reads: CASSLSGNTIYF. Written as DNA, the CDR3 is TGTGCCAGCAGCTTATCGGGAAACACCATATATTTT. V is TRBV11-2 and J is TRBJ1-3; D not resolved. The V gene's germline CDR1 is SGHAT and CDR2 FQNNGV. This CDR3 region has 12 residues. V shed 2 bases and J shed 4 bases, with 3 bases lying between them. Drawing the rest from reference TRBV11-2 and TRBJ1-3, the complete variable domain is EAGVAQSPRYKIIEKRQSVAFWCNPISGHATLYWYQQILGQGPKLLIQFQNNGVVDDSQLPKDRFSAERLKGVDSTLKIQPAKLEDSAVYLCASSLSGNTIYFGEGSWLTVV.

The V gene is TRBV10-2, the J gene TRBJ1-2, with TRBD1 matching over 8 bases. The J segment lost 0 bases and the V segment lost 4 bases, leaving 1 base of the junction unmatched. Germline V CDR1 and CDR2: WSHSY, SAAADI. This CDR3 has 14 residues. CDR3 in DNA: TGCGCCAGCAGTGGGACAGGGTCTAACTATGGCTACACCTTC. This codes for CASSGTGSNYGYTF.

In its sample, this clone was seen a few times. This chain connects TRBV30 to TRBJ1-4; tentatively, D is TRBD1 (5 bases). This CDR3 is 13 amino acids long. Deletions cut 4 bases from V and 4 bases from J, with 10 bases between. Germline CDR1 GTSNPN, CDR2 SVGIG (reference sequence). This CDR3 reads CAWNTGFNEKLFF. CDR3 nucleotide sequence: TGTGCCTGGAATACAGGTTTTAATGAAAAACTGTTTTTT.

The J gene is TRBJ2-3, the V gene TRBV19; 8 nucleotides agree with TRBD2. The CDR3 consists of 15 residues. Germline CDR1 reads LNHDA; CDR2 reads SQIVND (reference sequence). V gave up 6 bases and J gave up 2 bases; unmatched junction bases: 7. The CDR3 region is CASRDGRGATDTQYF. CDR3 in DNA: TGTGCCAGTAGGGACGGGCGGGGGGCCACAGATACGCAGTATTTT.

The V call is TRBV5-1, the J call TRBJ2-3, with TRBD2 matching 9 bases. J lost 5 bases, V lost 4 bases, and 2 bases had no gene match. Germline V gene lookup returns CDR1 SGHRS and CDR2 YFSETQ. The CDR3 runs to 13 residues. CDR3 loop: CASSIAGEDTQYF. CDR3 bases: TGCGCCAGCAGCATAGCGGGGGAAGATACGCAGTATTTT.

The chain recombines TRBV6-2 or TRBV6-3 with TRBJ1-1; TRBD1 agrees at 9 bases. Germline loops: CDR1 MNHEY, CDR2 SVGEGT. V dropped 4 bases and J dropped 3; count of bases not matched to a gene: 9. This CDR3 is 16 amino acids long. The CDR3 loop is CASSSLRTGAHTEAFF. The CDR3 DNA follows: TGTGCCAGCAGTTCCCTCCGGACAGGGGCGCACACTGAAGCTTTCTTT.

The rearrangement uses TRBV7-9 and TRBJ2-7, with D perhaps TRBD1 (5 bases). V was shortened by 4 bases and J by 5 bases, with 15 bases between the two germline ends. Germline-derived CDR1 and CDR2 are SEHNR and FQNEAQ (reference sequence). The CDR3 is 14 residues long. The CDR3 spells CASSYRYPRDEQYF. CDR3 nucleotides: TGTGCCAGCAGCTACCGGTACCCCAGGGACGAGCAGTACTTC.